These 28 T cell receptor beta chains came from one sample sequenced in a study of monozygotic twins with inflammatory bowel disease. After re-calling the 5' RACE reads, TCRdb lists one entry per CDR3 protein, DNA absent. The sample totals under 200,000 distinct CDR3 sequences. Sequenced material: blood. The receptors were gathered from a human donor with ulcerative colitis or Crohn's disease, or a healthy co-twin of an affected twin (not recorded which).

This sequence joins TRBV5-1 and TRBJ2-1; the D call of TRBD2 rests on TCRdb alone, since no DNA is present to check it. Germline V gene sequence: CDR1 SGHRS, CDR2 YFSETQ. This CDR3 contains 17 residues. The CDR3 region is CASSLTSGRALYNEQFF.

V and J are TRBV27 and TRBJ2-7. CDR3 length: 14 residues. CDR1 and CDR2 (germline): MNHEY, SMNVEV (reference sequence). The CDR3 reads CASSLSRYSYEQYF.

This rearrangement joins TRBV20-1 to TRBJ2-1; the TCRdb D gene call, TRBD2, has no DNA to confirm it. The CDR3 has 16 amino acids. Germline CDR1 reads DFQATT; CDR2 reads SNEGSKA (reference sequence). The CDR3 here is CSARINKGRASNEQFF.

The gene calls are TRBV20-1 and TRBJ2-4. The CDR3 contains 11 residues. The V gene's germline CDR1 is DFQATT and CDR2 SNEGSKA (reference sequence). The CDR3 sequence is CSARTKNIQYF.

The CDR3 loop is CASKSTYGYTF. This chain joins TRBV2 and TRBJ1-2. The germline gives CDR1 SNHLY, CDR2 FYNNEI. There are 11 residues in the CDR3.

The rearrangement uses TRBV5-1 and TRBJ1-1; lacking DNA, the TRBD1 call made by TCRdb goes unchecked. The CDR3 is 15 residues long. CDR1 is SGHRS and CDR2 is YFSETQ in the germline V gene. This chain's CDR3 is CASSPGTTAFTEAFF.

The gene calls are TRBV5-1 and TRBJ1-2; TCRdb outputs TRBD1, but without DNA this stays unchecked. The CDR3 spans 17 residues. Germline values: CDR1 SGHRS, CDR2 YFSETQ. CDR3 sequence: CASVSGTEPFSNYGYTF.

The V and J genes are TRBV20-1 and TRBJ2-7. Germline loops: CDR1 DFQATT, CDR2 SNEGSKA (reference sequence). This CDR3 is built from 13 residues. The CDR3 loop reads CSARDSVSYEQYF.

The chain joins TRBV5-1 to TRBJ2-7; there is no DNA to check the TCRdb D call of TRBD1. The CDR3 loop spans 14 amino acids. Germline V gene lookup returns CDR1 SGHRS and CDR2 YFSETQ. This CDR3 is CASRLQGKTYEQYF.

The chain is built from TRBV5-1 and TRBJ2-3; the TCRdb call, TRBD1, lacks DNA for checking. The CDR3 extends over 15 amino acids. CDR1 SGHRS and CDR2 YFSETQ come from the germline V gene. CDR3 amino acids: CASTVEGARTDTQYF. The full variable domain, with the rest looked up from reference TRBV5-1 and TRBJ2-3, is KAGVTQTPRYLIKTRGQQVTLSCSPISGHRSVSWYQQTPGQGLQFLFEYFSETQRNKGNFPGRFSGRQFSNSRSEMNVSTLELGDSALYLCASTVEGARTDTQYFGPGTRLTVL.

The CDR3 is CASSQDLGGDTQYF. The genes are TRBV4-3 and TRBJ2-3. The CDR3 runs to 14 residues. Per the germline V gene, CDR1 is LGHNA and CDR2 is YSLEER.

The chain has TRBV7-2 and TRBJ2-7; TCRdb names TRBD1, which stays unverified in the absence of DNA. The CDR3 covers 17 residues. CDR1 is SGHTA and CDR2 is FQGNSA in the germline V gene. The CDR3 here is CASSLRPLDRAFYEQYF.

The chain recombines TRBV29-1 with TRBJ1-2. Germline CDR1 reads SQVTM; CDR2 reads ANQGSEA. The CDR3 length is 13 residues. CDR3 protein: CSVEPRALRGYTF.

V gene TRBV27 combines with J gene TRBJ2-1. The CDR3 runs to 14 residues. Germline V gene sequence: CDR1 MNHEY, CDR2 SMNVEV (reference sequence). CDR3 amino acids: CATSLGGPYNEQFF.

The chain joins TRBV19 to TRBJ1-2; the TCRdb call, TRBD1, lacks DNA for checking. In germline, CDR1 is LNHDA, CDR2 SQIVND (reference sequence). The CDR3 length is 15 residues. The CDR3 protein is CASSYTGQRLNGYTF.

The CDR3 region is CASSVGGREKLFF. This chain connects TRBV9 to TRBJ1-4. The CDR3 consists of 13 residues. Per germline, CDR1 SGDLS and CDR2 YYNGEE.

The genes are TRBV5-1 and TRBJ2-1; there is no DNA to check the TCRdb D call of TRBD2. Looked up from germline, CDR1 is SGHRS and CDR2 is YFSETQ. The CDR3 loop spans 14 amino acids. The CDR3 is CASSSGTAGNEQFF.

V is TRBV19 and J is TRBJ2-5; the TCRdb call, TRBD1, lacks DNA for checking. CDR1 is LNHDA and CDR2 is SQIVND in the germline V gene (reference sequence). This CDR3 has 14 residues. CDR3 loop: CASSSGTAQETQYF.

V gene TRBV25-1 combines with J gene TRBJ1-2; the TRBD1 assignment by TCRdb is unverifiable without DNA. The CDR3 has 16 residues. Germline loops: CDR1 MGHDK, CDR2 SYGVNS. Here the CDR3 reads CASSEYIGTGIYGYTF.

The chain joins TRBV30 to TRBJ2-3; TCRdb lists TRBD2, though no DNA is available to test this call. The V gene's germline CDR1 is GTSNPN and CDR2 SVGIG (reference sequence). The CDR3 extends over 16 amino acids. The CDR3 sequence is CAWSDSLSGHTDTQYF.

CDR3 loop: CASSLPRGLTNTEAFF. This chain uses TRBV7-9 with TRBJ1-1; TCRdb calls TRBD1, which cannot be checked without DNA. Per germline, CDR1 SEHNR and CDR2 FQNEAQ (reference sequence). The CDR3 sequence is 16 residues long.

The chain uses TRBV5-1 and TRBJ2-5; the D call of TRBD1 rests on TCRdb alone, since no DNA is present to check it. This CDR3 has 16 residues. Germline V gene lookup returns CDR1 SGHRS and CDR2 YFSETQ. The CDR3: CASSLEGNSLMETQYF.

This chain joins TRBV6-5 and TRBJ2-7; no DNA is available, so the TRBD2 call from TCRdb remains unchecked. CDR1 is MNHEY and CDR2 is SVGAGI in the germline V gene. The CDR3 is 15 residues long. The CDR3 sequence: CASSYQEGLVGEQYF.

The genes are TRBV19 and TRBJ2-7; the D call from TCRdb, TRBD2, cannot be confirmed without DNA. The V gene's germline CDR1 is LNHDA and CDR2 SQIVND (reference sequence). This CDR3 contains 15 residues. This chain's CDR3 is CASSIGTSGTYEQYF.

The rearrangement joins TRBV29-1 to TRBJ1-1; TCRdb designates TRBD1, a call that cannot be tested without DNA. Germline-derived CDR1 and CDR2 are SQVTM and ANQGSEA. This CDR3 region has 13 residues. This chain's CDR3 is CSGLQGENTEAFF.

The CDR3 is CATQGGTYEQYF. V usage is TRBV24-1 and J usage is TRBJ2-7; the D call of TRBD1 rests on TCRdb alone, since no DNA is present to check it. The V gene's germline CDR1 is KGHDR and CDR2 SFDVKD. CDR3 length: 12 amino acids.

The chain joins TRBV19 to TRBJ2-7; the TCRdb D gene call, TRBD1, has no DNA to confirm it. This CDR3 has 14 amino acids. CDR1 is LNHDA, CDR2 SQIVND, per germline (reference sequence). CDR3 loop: CASSSGTPDYEQYF.

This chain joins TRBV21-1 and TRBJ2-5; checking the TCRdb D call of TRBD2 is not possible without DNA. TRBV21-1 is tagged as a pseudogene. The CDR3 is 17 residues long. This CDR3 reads CASSKELAEGVEETQYF.